This T cell receptor (beta chain) is from a study of cytomegalovirus exposure and HLA in healthy donors. Germline lookup yields CDR1 LGHNT and CDR2 FRNRAP. J gave up 5 bases and V 5 bases, and 6 bases lay outside the gene matches. The CDR3 runs 14 residues. Amplification used 60 Vbeta primers and 13 Jbeta primers. This table comes from immunoSEQ multiplex PCR, and its TCRdb copy is limited to in-frame clones, with some not included. The sample holds 130,000 or so clones; about 74% are singletons and the top ten take more than 6%. Sequenced sample: PBMCs. The sequence was obtained from a man in his forties in good health and CMV-seropositive. This rearrangement joins TRBV12-5 to TRBJ2-4; TRBD1 agrees at 7 bases. The CDR3 loop is CASGGRDRQNIQYF. The CDR3, as DNA: TGTGCTAGTGGTGGCCGGGACAGACAAAACATTCAGTACTTC.